This is a list of T cell receptor beta chains from one sample in a study of blood T cell repertoires in COVID-19. TCRdb's copy holds only in-frame clones and misses some; the assay was immunoSEQ multiplex PCR. The sample lists 96,000 or so clones, 90% seen once, with about 1.8% in the top ten. The sequencing input was peripheral blood. These receptors all come from a man aged 55 to 70 with acute or convalescent COVID-19. Both conserved end residues are part of each CDR3. Each record gives: clone size, J gene, V gene, D gene, CDR3 protein, CDR3 DNA. A D gene is named only where the DNA matches it firmly. Expanded clones get a size class; other rows say once, few or many, or leave the size out.

clone size: once
J gene: TRBJ1-6
V gene: TRBV5-1
D gene: NA
CDR3 protein: CASSLSSSYNSPLHF
CDR3 DNA: TGCGCCAGCAGCTTAAGTAGCTCCTATAATTCACCCCTCCACTTT

clone size: NA
J gene: TRBJ1-1
V gene: TRBV5-1
D gene: NA
CDR3 protein: CASSLQTENTEAFF
CDR3 DNA: TGCGCCAGCAGCCTCCAAACAGAGAACACTGAAGCTTTCTTT

clone size: NA
J gene: TRBJ1-1
V gene: TRBV30
D gene: NA
CDR3 protein: CAWGSTEAFF
CDR3 DNA: TGTGCCTGGGGGAGCACTGAAGCTTTCTTT

clone size: NA
J gene: TRBJ2-7
V gene: TRBV4-2
D gene: TRBD2
CDR3 protein: CASSQEWRTSSLYF
CDR3 DNA: TGTGCCAGCAGCCAAGAGTGGAGGACTAGTAGTCTGTACTTC

clone size: NA
J gene: TRBJ1-6
V gene: TRBV5-6
D gene: NA
CDR3 protein: CASSELGLGPDSPLHF
CDR3 DNA: TGTGCCAGCAGCGAACTAGGTCTGGGTCCTGATTCACCCCTCCACTTT

clone size: NA
J gene: TRBJ2-3
V gene: TRBV7-9
D gene: NA
CDR3 protein: CASSLGSELRWYF
CDR3 DNA: TGTGCCAGCAGCTTAGGGTCGGAGCTTCGTTGGTATTTT

clone size: NA
J gene: TRBJ2-3
V gene: TRBV6-5
D gene: NA
CDR3 protein: CASREGGTDTQYF
CDR3 DNA: TGTGCCAGCAGGGAGGGTGGCACAGATACGCAGTATTTT

clone size: NA
J gene: TRBJ2-2
V gene: TRBV10-2
D gene: TRBD2
CDR3 protein: CASSDTTGGSGELFF
CDR3 DNA: TGCGCCAGCAGTGATACGACGGGAGGCAGTGGGGAGCTGTTTTTT

clone size: once
J gene: TRBJ2-7
V gene: TRBV27
D gene: NA
CDR3 protein: CASSFLVADSRGIYEQYF
CDR3 DNA: TGTGCCAGCAGCTTCCTCGTCGCTGACTCCCGAGGGATCTACGAGCAGTACTTC

clone size: NA
J gene: TRBJ1-5
V gene: TRBV19
D gene: TRBD1
CDR3 protein: CATTVRDRNQPQHF
CDR3 DNA: TGTGCCACCACGGTGAGGGACAGGAATCAGCCCCAGCATTTT

clone size: NA
J gene: TRBJ2-5
V gene: TRBV12-3/TRBV12-4
D gene: TRBD1
CDR3 protein: CASSLDRAETQYF
CDR3 DNA: TGTGCCAGCAGTCTCGACAGGGCGGAGACCCAGTACTTC

clone size: NA
J gene: TRBJ1-6
V gene: TRBV2
D gene: TRBD1
CDR3 protein: CASIEDRGSYNSPLHF
CDR3 DNA: TGTGCCAGCATTGAAGACAGGGGGTCCTATAATTCACCCCTCCACTTT

clone size: once
J gene: TRBJ2-7
V gene: TRBV6-5
D gene: TRBD2
CDR3 protein: CASKGLSHEQYF
CDR3 DNA: TGTGCCAGTAAGGGACTATCGCACGAGCAGTACTTC

clone size: once
J gene: TRBJ2-7
V gene: TRBV2
D gene: NA
CDR3 protein: CASSDRLEGEQYF
CDR3 DNA: TGTGCCAGCAGTGATAGGCTGGAGGGCGAGCAGTACTTC

clone size: NA
J gene: TRBJ2-2
V gene: TRBV2
D gene: NA
CDR3 protein: CASSALRGGELFF
CDR3 DNA: TGTGCCAGCAGTGCCCTTCGGGGGGGGGAGCTGTTTTTT

clone size: NA
J gene: TRBJ2-3
V gene: TRBV11-2
D gene: TRBD2
CDR3 protein: CASSLDLAGSTDTQYF
CDR3 DNA: TGTGCCAGCAGCTTAGATCTAGCGGGGAGCACAGATACGCAGTATTTT

clone size: NA
J gene: TRBJ2-5
V gene: TRBV4-1
D gene: TRBD2
CDR3 protein: CASSDRAGGQETQYF
CDR3 DNA: TGCGCCAGCAGCGATAGAGCGGGAGGCCAAGAGACCCAGTACTTC

clone size: NA
J gene: TRBJ1-1
V gene: TRBV7-3
D gene: NA
CDR3 protein: CASSLEENTEAFF
CDR3 DNA: TGTGCCAGCAGCTTAGAGGAAAACACTGAAGCTTTCTTT

clone size: NA
J gene: TRBJ2-3
V gene: TRBV21-1
D gene: NA
CDR3 protein: CASSNRDRVSDTQYF
CDR3 DNA: TGTGCCAGCAGCAACCGGGACAGGGTCTCAGATACGCAGTATTTT

clone size: NA
J gene: TRBJ2-1
V gene: TRBV19
D gene: TRBD2
CDR3 protein: CASSSGTSGYNEQFF
CDR3 DNA: TGTGCCAGTAGTTCCGGGACTAGCGGCTACAATGAGCAGTTCTTC

clone size: NA
J gene: TRBJ1-1
V gene: TRBV6-5
D gene: NA
CDR3 protein: CASRPSFGNTEAFF
CDR3 DNA: TGTGCCAGCAGACCGAGCTTTGGGAACACTGAAGCTTTCTTT

clone size: NA
J gene: TRBJ1-4
V gene: TRBV2
D gene: TRBD1
CDR3 protein: CASRPGGVEKLFF
CDR3 DNA: TGTGCCAGCAGGCCAGGGGGAGTTGAAAAACTGTTTTTT

clone size: NA
J gene: TRBJ2-1
V gene: TRBV13
D gene: NA
CDR3 protein: CASSLGGGSYNEQFF
CDR3 DNA: TGTGCCAGCAGCTTAGGCGGCGGCTCCTACAATGAGCAGTTCTTC

clone size: NA
J gene: TRBJ1-1
V gene: TRBV10-2
D gene: TRBD1
CDR3 protein: CASSRTGNTEAFF
CDR3 DNA: TGCGCCAGCAGCCGGACAGGGAACACTGAAGCTTTCTTT

clone size: NA
J gene: TRBJ2-2
V gene: TRBV6-5
D gene: NA
CDR3 protein: CASSFGSTGELFF
CDR3 DNA: TGTGCCAGCAGTTTTGGTAGCACCGGGGAGCTGTTTTTT

clone size: NA
J gene: TRBJ2-3
V gene: TRBV4-1
D gene: NA
CDR3 protein: CASSRRPGGRTDTQYF
CDR3 DNA: TGCGCCAGCAGCCGCCGCCCTGGCGGTCGCACAGATACGCAGTATTTT

clone size: NA
J gene: TRBJ2-5
V gene: TRBV2
D gene: TRBD1
CDR3 protein: CASSNGQAQETQYF
CDR3 DNA: TGTGCCAGCAGCAACGGACAGGCCCAAGAGACCCAGTACTTC

clone size: NA
J gene: TRBJ2-3
V gene: TRBV27
D gene: TRBD1
CDR3 protein: CASSPPPSTGWGPDTQYF
CDR3 DNA: TGTGCCAGCAGTCCACCCCCGTCGACAGGGTGGGGACCAGATACGCAGTATTTT

clone size: NA
J gene: TRBJ2-7
V gene: TRBV6-5
D gene: NA
CDR3 protein: CASSLVARSYEQYF
CDR3 DNA: TGTGCCAGCAGTTTGGTAGCCCGCTCCTACGAGCAGTACTTC

clone size: NA
J gene: TRBJ2-7
V gene: TRBV7-2
D gene: TRBD2
CDR3 protein: CASSFSGTGGLAGSYEQYF
CDR3 DNA: TGTGCCAGCAGCTTCTCCGGGACCGGCGGCCTAGCGGGGTCCTACGAGCAGTACTTC

clone size: NA
J gene: TRBJ2-7
V gene: TRBV6-5
D gene: NA
CDR3 protein: CASSFGLSYEQYF
CDR3 DNA: TGTGCCAGCAGTTTTGGACTCTCCTACGAGCAGTACTTC

clone size: NA
J gene: TRBJ1-2
V gene: TRBV25-1
D gene: TRBD1
CDR3 protein: CASSGGQGLGYTF
CDR3 DNA: TGTGCCAGCAGTGGGGGACAGGGTCTTGGCTACACCTTC

clone size: NA
J gene: TRBJ2-1
V gene: TRBV4-3
D gene: TRBD2
CDR3 protein: CASRRSVAGGYNEQFF
CDR3 DNA: TGCGCCAGCAGGCGTTCGGTAGCGGGAGGTTACAATGAGCAGTTCTTC

clone size: NA
J gene: TRBJ1-1
V gene: TRBV5-1
D gene: NA
CDR3 protein: CASSSPLEGRTEAFF
CDR3 DNA: TGCGCCAGCAGCTCCCCGCTGGAGGGGCGCACTGAAGCTTTCTTT

clone size: NA
J gene: TRBJ2-4
V gene: TRBV2
D gene: NA
CDR3 protein: CASSDGGSKNIQYF
CDR3 DNA: TGTGCCAGCAGTGATGGTGGGAGTAAAAACATTCAGTACTTC

clone size: once
J gene: TRBJ1-6
V gene: TRBV30
D gene: TRBD1
CDR3 protein: CAQGQFNSPLHF
CDR3 DNA: TGTGCCCAGGGACAGTTTAATTCACCCCTCCACTTT

clone size: NA
J gene: TRBJ1-2
V gene: TRBV28
D gene: NA
CDR3 protein: CASSFSVSGRSGYTF
CDR3 DNA: TGTGCCAGCAGTTTTTCAGTATCAGGGCGCAGTGGCTACACCTTC

clone size: NA
J gene: TRBJ1-1
V gene: TRBV18
D gene: NA
CDR3 protein: CASAWTDLNTEAFF
CDR3 DNA: TGTGCCAGCGCCTGGACAGACCTGAACACTGAAGCTTTCTTT

clone size: NA
J gene: TRBJ1-5
V gene: TRBV25-1
D gene: NA
CDR3 protein: CASREDGNQPQHF
CDR3 DNA: TGTGCCAGCAGGGAGGACGGGAATCAGCCCCAGCATTTT

clone size: NA
J gene: TRBJ2-5
V gene: TRBV25-1
D gene: NA
CDR3 protein: CASSEGLGGQETQYF
CDR3 DNA: TGTGCCAGCAGTGAAGGGCTCGGCGGGCAAGAGACCCAGTACTTC